A selection of T cell receptor beta chains follows, all from one sample in a study of blood T cell repertoires in COVID-19. Repertoires were generated with immunoSEQ multiplex PCR, while TCRdb's copy carries only in-frame clones and drops some. Of around 98,000 clones in the sample, approximately 79% were seen once. The sequencing input was peripheral blood. These receptors were taken from a man between 65 and 85 years old with active or convalescent COVID-19. CDR3s include the opening cysteine and the closing phenylalanine or tryptophan. D genes are given only for firm matches. A row's size may be missing; if present it is once, few, many or a size class.

V gene: TRBV29-1; J gene: TRBJ2-1; clone size: once; D gene: TRBD2; CDR3 DNA: TGCAGCGGCGCCCAAGCGGGGGGGCACCTTGAGCAGTTCTTC; CDR3 protein: CSGAQAGGHLEQFF
V gene: TRBV19; J gene: TRBJ1-1; clone size: .; D gene: .; CDR3 DNA: TGTGCCAGTAGTATGGAGGGGCATGCGAACACTGAAGCTTTCTTT; CDR3 protein: CASSMEGHANTEAFF
V gene: TRBV11-3; J gene: TRBJ2-5; clone size: .; D gene: TRBD1; CDR3 DNA: TGTGCCAGCAGCTCGGGACAGGGATGGGAGACCCAGTACTTC; CDR3 protein: CASSSGQGWETQYF
V gene: TRBV20-1; J gene: TRBJ1-1; clone size: .; D gene: .; CDR3 DNA: TGCAGTGCGACGGAGGGGCGCGAAGCTTTCTTT; CDR3 protein: CSATEGREAFF
V gene: TRBV7-8; J gene: TRBJ1-1; clone size: few; D gene: .; CDR3 DNA: TGTGCCAGCAGCTCCCGTAACACTGAAGCTTTCTTT; CDR3 protein: CASSSRNTEAFF
V gene: TRBV10-1; J gene: TRBJ1-5; clone size: once; D gene: .; CDR3 DNA: TGCGCCAGCAGTGGGGGCCCGAATCAGCCCCAGCATTTT; CDR3 protein: CASSGGPNQPQHF
V gene: TRBV5-6; J gene: TRBJ2-5; clone size: once; D gene: .; CDR3 DNA: TGTGCCAGCAGCTTGGGGGCCCACCAAGAGACCCAGTACTTC; CDR3 protein: CASSLGAHQETQYF
V gene: TRBV10-1; J gene: TRBJ2-7; clone size: few; D gene: .; CDR3 DNA: TGCGCCAGCACTCGGGGATTGGGCTACGAGCAGTACTTC; CDR3 protein: CASTRGLGYEQYF
V gene: TRBV4-2; J gene: TRBJ1-5; clone size: .; D gene: .; CDR3 DNA: TGTGCCAGCAGCCAGGTGACCGGGCAGCCCCAGCATTTT; CDR3 protein: CASSQVTGQPQHF
V gene: TRBV6-6; J gene: TRBJ1-1; clone size: .; D gene: TRBD1; CDR3 DNA: TGTGCCAGCAGTCCCAGGGGGTGGAACACTGAAGCTTTCTTT; CDR3 protein: CASSPRGWNTEAFF
V gene: TRBV19; J gene: TRBJ2-5; clone size: once; D gene: TRBD1; CDR3 DNA: TGTGCCAGGGACGGATCCCGACAGGGGATTGAGACCCAGTACTTC; CDR3 protein: CARDGSRQGIETQYF
V gene: TRBV7-9; J gene: TRBJ2-5; clone size: .; D gene: TRBD2; CDR3 DNA: TGTGCCAGCAGCTTCGGGGGGAGGGAGACCCAGTACTTC; CDR3 protein: CASSFGGRETQYF
V gene: TRBV7-2; J gene: TRBJ2-1; clone size: .; D gene: .; CDR3 DNA: TGTGCCAGCCGGCTGGGGGGATACAATGAGCAGTTCTTC; CDR3 protein: CASRLGGYNEQFF
V gene: TRBV3-1/TRBV3-2; J gene: TRBJ2-1; clone size: .; D gene: .; CDR3 DNA: TGTGCCAGCAGCCAAGATTTTGGAGGTGAGCAGTTCTTC; CDR3 protein: CASSQDFGGEQFF
V gene: TRBV9; J gene: TRBJ2-1; clone size: .; D gene: .; CDR3 DNA: TGTGCCAGCAGCGTAGATAGCTCCTACAATGAGCAGTTCTTC; CDR3 protein: CASSVDSSYNEQFF
V gene: TRBV3-1/TRBV3-2; J gene: TRBJ1-2; clone size: .; D gene: .; CDR3 DNA: TGTGCCAGCAGCTCTCGTTATCAGGGCTACTATGGCTACACCTTC; CDR3 protein: CASSSRYQGYYGYTF
V gene: TRBV20-1; J gene: TRBJ2-7; clone size: .; D gene: TRBD1; CDR3 DNA: TGCAGTGCTATGACAGGGGACGAGCAGTACTTC; CDR3 protein: CSAMTGDEQYF
V gene: TRBV14; J gene: TRBJ1-1; clone size: .; D gene: .; CDR3 DNA: TGTGCCAGCAGCTCAGGAGGGGTTATGAACACTGAAGCTTTCTTT; CDR3 protein: CASSSGGVMNTEAFF
V gene: TRBV5-3; J gene: TRBJ2-7; clone size: .; D gene: .; CDR3 DNA: TGTGCCAGAAGCGGGGCCGGGACTCCGAGACCTTACGAGCAGTACTTC; CDR3 protein: CARSGAGTPRPYEQYF
V gene: TRBV7-9; J gene: TRBJ2-3; clone size: .; D gene: .; CDR3 DNA: TGTGCCAGCAGCTTACCCGGACTCATTACGCAGTATTTT; CDR3 protein: CASSLPGLITQYF
V gene: TRBV3-1/TRBV3-2; J gene: TRBJ2-5; clone size: .; D gene: TRBD1; CDR3 DNA: TGTGCCAGCAGCCAAGGGATTGTCGGACAGGCCCAAGAGACCCAGTACTTC; CDR3 protein: CASSQGIVGQAQETQYF
V gene: TRBV18; J gene: TRBJ2-5; clone size: once; D gene: TRBD1; CDR3 DNA: TGTGCCAGCTCACCAGACAGGGCAGAGACCCAGTACTTC; CDR3 protein: CASSPDRAETQYF
V gene: TRBV29-1; J gene: TRBJ2-5; clone size: .; D gene: TRBD1; CDR3 DNA: TGCAGCGTCGGAAAGGGGGCTGGGGAGACCCAGTACTTC; CDR3 protein: CSVGKGAGETQYF
V gene: TRBV28; J gene: TRBJ1-4; clone size: .; D gene: .; CDR3 DNA: TGTGCCAGCACCGACGGGGGGGGCTATGAAAAACTGTTTTTT; CDR3 protein: CASTDGGGYEKLFF
V gene: TRBV10-1; J gene: TRBJ1-6; clone size: .; D gene: .; CDR3 DNA: TGCGCCAGCAGTGACGGGAATTCACCCCTCCACTTT; CDR3 protein: CASSDGNSPLHF
V gene: TRBV7-9; J gene: TRBJ1-6; clone size: .; D gene: TRBD1; CDR3 DNA: TGTGCCAGCTCTACCGAGACAGGGAATTCACCCCTCCACTTT; CDR3 protein: CASSTETGNSPLHF
V gene: TRBV25-1; J gene: TRBJ2-5; clone size: .; D gene: .; CDR3 DNA: TGTGCCAGCAGTAGGCTCGGGGAGACCCAGTACTTC; CDR3 protein: CASSRLGETQYF
V gene: TRBV27; J gene: TRBJ1-4; clone size: .; D gene: TRBD1; CDR3 DNA: TGTGCCAGCATTATCCGGGACAGCAGCCGCTGGAAGGAAAAACTGTTTTTT; CDR3 protein: CASIIRDSSRWKEKLFF
V gene: TRBV3-1/TRBV3-2; J gene: TRBJ2-7; clone size: .; D gene: .; CDR3 DNA: TGTGCCAGCAGCCAAGTGTCGGCGGGGTCAACGTACTTC; CDR3 protein: CASSQVSAGSTYF
V gene: TRBV7-2; J gene: TRBJ2-3; clone size: .; D gene: .; CDR3 DNA: TGTGCCAGCAGCTTAGAGGGAGGCCCAGATACGCAGTATTTT; CDR3 protein: CASSLEGGPDTQYF
V gene: TRBV4-3; J gene: TRBJ2-2; clone size: .; D gene: .; CDR3 DNA: TGCGCCAGCTCTACTATCCGGGACTGGAACACCGGGGAGCTGTTTTTT; CDR3 protein: CASSTIRDWNTGELFF
V gene: TRBV6-6; J gene: TRBJ2-7; clone size: .; D gene: .; CDR3 DNA: TGTGCCAGCAGCCACGACAGACCCTACGAGCAGTACTTC; CDR3 protein: CASSHDRPYEQYF
V gene: TRBV5-8; J gene: TRBJ2-1; clone size: .; D gene: .; CDR3 DNA: TGTGCCAGCAGCTTGAACGGGGGTGGCAATGAGCAGTTCTTC; CDR3 protein: CASSLNGGGNEQFF
V gene: TRBV12-5; J gene: TRBJ1-1; clone size: .; D gene: TRBD1; CDR3 DNA: TGTGCTAGTGAACCCGGGACAGGGATCACTGAAGCTTTCTTT; CDR3 protein: CASEPGTGITEAFF
V gene: TRBV6-5; J gene: TRBJ2-5; clone size: .; D gene: .; CDR3 DNA: TGTGCCAGCAGTTACCGGTCTGGTACCCAGTACTTC; CDR3 protein: CASSYRSGTQYF
V gene: TRBV27; J gene: TRBJ2-6; clone size: once; D gene: TRBD1; CDR3 DNA: TGTGCCAGCCGACACAACCTTGGGACAGCCATTTCTGGGGCCAACGTCCTGACTTTC; CDR3 protein: CASRHNLGTAISGANVLTF
V gene: TRBV5-1; J gene: TRBJ2-7; clone size: .; D gene: TRBD2; CDR3 DNA: TGCGCCAGCAGCTCGTTAGCGGGGGGGCCCAACGAGCAGTACTTC; CDR3 protein: CASSSLAGGPNEQYF
V gene: TRBV24-1; J gene: TRBJ2-3; clone size: .; D gene: TRBD1; CDR3 DNA: TGTGCCACCAGTGTAGGGGGCGCAGATACGCAGTATTTT; CDR3 protein: CATSVGGADTQYF